The clone carrying this TCR beta chain came up many times. Its specificity is not known. This entry comes from a study of T cells in Graves' hyperthyroidism and ophthalmopathy. General study results and limits: Separating ophthalmopathy from stable hyperthyroidism was achieved by a 13 V-J model. Most clonotypes expanded in thyroid above 0.001 were likewise present in blood.

Amplified regions were TCR beta CDR3 sequences from RNA transcripts. The primer set for the first-round RT-PCR of the TCR CDR3 was HTBI. TCRdb re-called the multiplex PCR reads through MiXCR, storing one row per CDR3 protein. The table shows about 49,000 distinct CDR3 sequences, with roughly 56% occurring only once. It was uncontrolled infection, other autoimmune disease, pregnancy or lactation that excluded patients. Trimming removed 8 bases from V and 10 bases from J, with 12 bases in between. The CDR3 extends over 12 amino acids. CDR1 is MDHEN and CDR2 is SYDVKM in the germline V gene. V usage is TRBV28 and J usage is TRBJ1-6; D gene ambiguous. Material for sequencing was peripheral blood or thyroid tissue (not recorded which). The source of this sequence is a man aged 18 to 29 with Graves' hyperthyroidism. In DNA form, the CDR3 reads TGTGCCAGCCGAAATAGAGAATCACCCCTCCACTTT. Translated: CASRNRESPLHF. Filled out from reference TRBV28 and TRBJ1-6, the complete variable domain reads DVKVTQSSRYLVKRTGEKVFLECVQDMDHENMFWYRQDPGLGLRLIYFSYDVKMKEKGDIPEGYSVSREKKERFSLILESASTNQTSMYLCASRNRESPLHFGNGTRLTVT.